A selection of T cell receptor beta chains follows, all from one sample in a study of blood T cell repertoires in COVID-19. The method was immunoSEQ multiplex PCR; TCRdb's version includes in-frame clones alone and lacks a portion of them. The sample consists of roughly 130,000 clones, around 87% of them appearing once. Material for sequencing was peripheral blood. The origin of the receptors is a woman aged 55-69 years with acute or convalescent COVID-19. The CDR3 runs from the conserved cysteine through the conserved F or W. The order of the fields is clone size, J gene, V gene, D gene, CDR3 DNA, CDR3 protein. A D gene is named only where the DNA matches it firmly. Size tells how often a clone was seen (once, few, many) or the class of an expanded clone, and some rows leave it out.

-,TRBJ2-2,TRBV5-6,TRBD2,TGTGCCAGCAGCTTGCTCGGGGGGCTAGCGGGAGAAAACACCGGGGAGCTGTTTTTT,CASSLLGGLAGENTGELFF
-,TRBJ1-1,TRBV11-2,-,TGTGCCAGCAGCCCACCGGGGGATTTGTCTGAAGCTTTCTTT,CASSPPGDLSEAFF
few,TRBJ2-7,TRBV7-9,TRBD2,TGTGCCAGCAGTGGTCCGGGACTAGCCTCGGGGGAGCAGTACTTC,CASSGPGLASGEQYF
-,TRBJ1-1,TRBV27,-,TGTGCCAGCAGTTTATGGCAGGGACACATGAACACTGAAGCTTTCTTT,CASSLWQGHMNTEAFF
-,TRBJ1-5,TRBV5-5,-,TGTGCCAGCAGCTTGGGGCCGGGGGTTAGCAATCAGCCCCAGCATTTT,CASSLGPGVSNQPQHF
-,TRBJ2-2,TRBV27,TRBD2,TGTGCCAGCAGTCTTAGCGGGAGGGCGAACACCGGGGAGCTGTTTTTT,CASSLSGRANTGELFF
many,TRBJ2-3,TRBV5-4,-,TGTGCCAGCAGCTTGAACTATCGCACAGATACGCAGTATTTT,CASSLNYRTDTQYF
-,TRBJ1-1,TRBV5-1,TRBD1,TGCGCCAGCAGCCTCCTACAGGGGGCAGGTGAAGCTTTCTTT,CASSLLQGAGEAFF
-,TRBJ2-3,TRBV9,TRBD2,TGTGCCAGCAGCGTTAGCGGGAGCAGCACAGATACGCAGTATTTT,CASSVSGSSTDTQYF
-,TRBJ1-2,TRBV28,TRBD1,TGTGCCAGCAGTCAAGGGGGGACAGACTATGGCTACACCTTC,CASSQGGTDYGYTF
-,TRBJ2-2,TRBV9,TRBD1,TGTGCCAGCAGCGTAGGCACCCGGACAGGGGGCGAGGCGGGAGGGCCGAGCACCGGGGAGCTGTTTTTT,CASSVGTRTGGEAGGPSTGELFF
once,TRBJ2-1,TRBV28,-,TGTGCCAGCGGGGTGGAGGGACTCAATGAGCAGTTCTTC,CASGVEGLNEQFF
-,TRBJ1-5,TRBV6-5,TRBD1,TGTGCCAGCTCGGGACAGCTCTTCCAGCCCCAGCATTTT,CASSGQLFQPQHF
-,TRBJ1-2,TRBV2,-,TGTGCCAGCAAGGTGGGGCCACCGGAGGGCTACACCTTC,CASKVGPPEGYTF
-,TRBJ2-1,TRBV5-1,TRBD1,TGCGCCAGCAGGGCCGGGACAGACTACAATGAGCAGTTCTTC,CASRAGTDYNEQFF
-,TRBJ1-4,TRBV5-6,-,TGTGCCAGCAGCCTTACAGGGCCGGGTGAAAAACTGTTTTTT,CASSLTGPGEKLFF
-,TRBJ1-5,TRBV24-1,TRBD1,TGTGCCACCAGTGCCGCGGGACAGGGCCAAAATCAGCCCCAGCATTTT,CATSAAGQGQNQPQHF
-,TRBJ2-5,TRBV19,TRBD2,TGTGCCAGTAGTATCCCCGGACTAGCCCAAGAGACCCAGTACTTC,CASSIPGLAQETQYF
-,TRBJ1-1,TRBV25-1,TRBD1,TGTGCCAGCAGTGAGACAGGGATGAACACTGAAGCTTTCTTT,CASSETGMNTEAFF
-,TRBJ1-6,TRBV6-4,-,TGTGCCAGCAGTGTCAGATATAATTCACCCCTCCACTTT,CASSVRYNSPLHF
once,TRBJ1-2,TRBV5-1,-,TGCGCCAGCAGGATCGAACGAGGCTATGGCTACACCTTC,CASRIERGYGYTF
-,TRBJ2-3,TRBV13,-,TGTGCCAGCAGCTTGAGGGCGCCGCAGTATTTT,CASSLRAPQYF
-,TRBJ2-5,TRBV15,TRBD2,TGTGCCACCAGCAGAGTGGGGCGGGGACTACAAGAGACCCAGTACTTC,CATSRVGRGLQETQYF
-,TRBJ1-3,TRBV30,TRBD1,TGTGCCTGGGACAACAGGGGAACGGGGAGGGGAAACACCATATATTTT,CAWDNRGTGRGNTIYF
-,TRBJ1-1,TRBV19,-,TGTGCCAGTAGTATAGTGAGTGCGAACACTGAAGCTTTCTTT,CASSIVSANTEAFF
-,TRBJ1-1,TRBV11-2,-,TGTGCCAGCAGCTTAGCTGGGGCAGACGCTTTCTTT,CASSLAGADAFF
-,TRBJ1-1,TRBV5-1,-,TGCGCCAGCAGCTTGGTTTACAGGGCAGCCAACACTGAAGCTTTCTTT,CASSLVYRAANTEAFF
-,TRBJ1-3,TRBV7-6,TRBD1,TGTGCCAGCAGCCCGAGACAGGGCCTCTCTGGAAACACCATATATTTT,CASSPRQGLSGNTIYF
-,TRBJ2-1,TRBV21-1,-,TGTGCCAGCAGCAAATTTACTAGCGGGAGGGCAGGGTCCTACAATGAGCAGTTCTTC,CASSKFTSGRAGSYNEQFF
-,TRBJ2-1,TRBV19,TRBD2,TGTGCCACCACATCCGGCGGGAGGTCCTACAATGAGCAGTTCTTC,CATTSGGRSYNEQFF
-,TRBJ2-2,TRBV11-2,-,TGTGCCAGCAGCTTCGGGGACAAGAGCACCGGGGAGCTGTTTTTT,CASSFGDKSTGELFF
-,TRBJ1-1,TRBV6-5,TRBD1,TGTGCCAGCAGTTGGGGACAGCAAGCTTTCTTT,CASSWGQQAFF
-,TRBJ1-5,TRBV15,-,TGTGCCACCAGCAGAGGGCAGATTGGCAATCAGCCCCAGCATTTT,CATSRGQIGNQPQHF
-,TRBJ2-1,TRBV15,-,TGTGCCACCAGCAGAGATTTAGGAGGGGTGGGCAATGAGCAGTTCTTC,CATSRDLGGVGNEQFF
-,TRBJ1-4,TRBV19,-,TGTGCCAGTAGTAACACGGGAACACTGTTTTTT,CASSNTGTLFF
-,TRBJ1-2,TRBV10-3,-,TGTGCCGCCTCTCAGGCGTTCTATGGCTACACCTTC,CAASQAFYGYTF
once,TRBJ2-3,TRBV25-1,TRBD1,TGTGCCAGCAGTGACAGGGGGCACACAGATACGCAGTATTTT,CASSDRGHTDTQYF
-,TRBJ1-1,TRBV28,-,TGTGCCAGCAGCAAAGACAGGTTCATCCCAAATTCTGAAGCTTTCTTT,CASSKDRFIPNSEAFF
-,TRBJ2-2,TRBV7-7,TRBD2,TGTGCTAGCAGCCGGGGACTAGCGGGAAACACCGGGGAGCTGTTTTTT,CASSRGLAGNTGELFF
-,TRBJ1-2,TRBV6-1,-,TGTGCCAGCAGTGTTTTCCCAGGGTCCGGGCACCCTTATGGCTACACCTTC,CASSVFPGSGHPYGYTF
-,TRBJ2-1,TRBV9,-,TGTGCCAGCAGCGTACAGGGTCCTGAGCAGTTCTTC,CASSVQGPEQFF
-,TRBJ1-3,TRBV9,-,TGTGCCAGCAGCGTAGAAGCTTCTGGAAACACCATATATTTT,CASSVEASGNTIYF
-,TRBJ1-5,TRBV27,-,TGTGCCAGCAGTTCCCTGGGGGGGTTCTATAGCAATCAGCCCCAGCATTTT,CASSSLGGFYSNQPQHF
-,TRBJ1-1,TRBV7-9,TRBD1,TGTGCCAGCAGCTACACAGGGGACACCTATGAAGCTTTCTTT,CASSYTGDTYEAFF